The 19 T cell receptor beta chains below all came from one sample that was sequenced in a study of Ad26.COV2.S vaccination and SARS-CoV-2 variants. Using immunoSEQ multiplex PCR, the repertoire was profiled, and TCRdb retains in-frame clones only, with some absent. The sample has around 400,000 clones; 83% are singletons. Sample treatment: roughly 20 received Ad26.COV2.S at low or high dose, single or two shots; 5 received placebo; per-sample allocation not given. Repertoires come from day 63 after the first vaccine or placebo injection. The source was peripheral blood, collected in a trial of Ad26.COV2.S vaccine versus placebo. The origin of the receptors is a person aged 18-65 years who received the Ad26.COV2.S COVID-19 vaccine or a placebo.

The chain uses TRBV5-1 and TRBJ1-1; TRBD1 might be the D (5 bases). The CDR3 has 12 amino acids. CDR1 and CDR2 (germline): SGHRS, YFSETQ. Between the trimmed V and J ends, which lost 10 bases and 4 bases, there was a span of 14 bases. CDR3 protein: CASNGGSTEAFF. The CDR3 DNA sequence: TGCGCCTCGAACGGGGGAAGCACTGAAGCTTTCTTT.

The chain uses TRBV7-7 and TRBJ2-5; a weak D match, TRBD2 (7 bases). V gave up 5 bases and J gave up 5 bases, with 18 bases separating them. The germline V gene has CDR1 SSHAT and CDR2 FNYEAQ (reference sequence). The CDR3 has 15 amino acids. The CDR3 is CASSPPGGQEETQYF. CDR3 sequence (DNA): TGTGCCAGCAGCCCTCCCGGGGGGCAGGAGGAGACCCAGTACTTC.

CDR3 in amino acids: CASSSNDRLRGYTF. Written as DNA, the CDR3 is TGTGCCAGCAGTTCAAACGACAGGTTGCGTGGCTACACCTTC. The chain is built from TRBV6-5 and TRBJ1-2, with D maybe TRBD1 (6 bases). V was shortened by 4 bases and J by 7 bases, with 16 bases between the two germline ends. This CDR3 contains 14 residues. Germline assignment: CDR1 MNHEY and CDR2 SVGAGI.

This rearrangement joins TRBV5-4 to TRBJ2-3; 8 bases line up with TRBD1. The germline CDR1 and CDR2 sequences are SGHNT and YYREEE (reference sequence). CDR3 length: 15 amino acids. The trim removed 7 bases at V and 2 bases at J, leaving 9 bases unmatched. CDR3 sequence (DNA): TGTGCCAGCTACCAGAGGGACAGGTCCACAGATACGCAGTATTTT. Its protein product is CASYQRDRSTDTQYF.

CDR3 DNA sequence: TGTGCCAGCAGCTCATGGGACAGGGGAACTGAAGCTTTCTTT. Amino acids: CASSSWDRGTEAFF. The chain uses TRBV7-8 and TRBJ1-1; 10 bases fit TRBD1. Germline V gene data show CDR1 as SGHVS and CDR2 as FQNEAQ. J was trimmed by 5 bases and V by 4 bases; bases with no gene match: 4. The CDR3 consists of 14 residues.

This chain joins TRBV27 and TRBJ2-3; D call uncertain. Trimming removed 3 bases from V and 7 bases from J, with 11 bases in between. This CDR3 has 13 amino acids. Germline-derived CDR1 and CDR2 are MNHEY and SMNVEV (reference sequence). The CDR3 bases are TGTGCCAGCAGTTTGGGGTGGCAGAATACGCAGTATTTT. It translates to CASSLGWQNTQYF.

J is TRBJ1-4 and V is TRBV20-1; D remains ambiguous. The V end lost 3 bases, the J end lost 6 bases, and 14 bases lay between the germline ends. CDR1 is DFQATT, CDR2 SNEGSKA, per germline (reference sequence). The CDR3 runs to 14 residues. The CDR3: CSASKGRRDEKLFF. The CDR3 nucleotides are TGCAGTGCTAGTAAGGGCCGTAGGGATGAAAAACTGTTTTTT.

This clone occurred once. CDR3 in DNA: TGTGCCAGCAGCCGCCTTCAGGGAGATGACTATGGCTACACCTTC. It codes for CASSRLQGDDYGYTF. The gene calls are TRBV11-2 and TRBJ1-2, with D maybe TRBD1 (5 bases). Trimming cost V 5 bases and J 3 bases, with 16 bases left between them. The CDR3 sequence is 15 residues long. Looked up from germline, CDR1 is SGHAT and CDR2 is FQNNGV.

CDR3 protein: CASSSSGNLLGNTIYF. In DNA form, the CDR3 reads TGCGCCAGCAGTTCTTCAGGGAATCTACTTGGAAACACCATATATTTT. V and J are TRBV23-1 and TRBJ1-3; D might be TRBD1 (5 bases). TRBV23-1 is recorded as an ORF, its role being uncertain. The CDR3 contains 16 residues. The ends were cut back, 5 bases at V and 3 bases at J, with 17 bases in the middle.

This chain uses TRBV2 with TRBJ2-3; D gene unclear. The CDR3 loop spans 13 amino acids. CDR1 and CDR2 from the germline V gene are SNHLY and FYNNEI. Trimming left V 4 bases short and J 6 bases short, with 11 bases between. The CDR3 DNA sequence: TGTGCCAGCAGTGGATCCCCACCCGATACGCAGTATTTT. Encoded protein: CASSGSPPDTQYF.

The genes are TRBV9 and TRBJ2-1, with 16 bases aligning to TRBD2. The CDR3 runs to 18 residues. J gave up 5 bases and V 2 bases, and 7 bases lay outside the gene matches. Germline V gene sequence: CDR1 SGDLS, CDR2 YYNGEE. Written as DNA, the CDR3 is TGTGCCAGCAGCGTCCTAGGGACTAGCGGGAGGGCGGACAATGAGCAGTTCTTC. It translates to CASSVLGTSGRADNEQFF. Looking up the rest from reference TRBV9 and TRBJ2-1 gives the full variable domain: DSGVTQTPKHLITATGQRVTLRCSPRSGDLSVYWYQQSLDQGLQFLIQYYNGEERAKGNILERFSAQQFPDLHSELNLSSLELGDSALYFCASSVLGTSGRADNEQFFGPGTRLTVL.

This chain uses TRBV7-2 with TRBJ2-5, with TRBD2 matching over 7 bases. This CDR3 region has 15 residues. CDR1 SGHTA and CDR2 FQGNSA come from the germline V gene. V gave up 4 bases and J gave up 1 base; unmatched junction bases: 6. This CDR3 is CASSSYGTIQETQYF. Here the CDR3 DNA reads TGTGCCAGCAGCTCGTACGGGACTATCCAAGAGACCCAGTACTTC.

V usage is TRBV7-2 and J usage is TRBJ1-1; weak D call: TRBD1 (6 bases). CDR1 SGHTA and CDR2 FQGNSA come from the germline V gene. CDR3 size: 15 residues. V lost 3 bases to trimming and J lost 0 bases, with 11 bases between them. The chain's CDR3 is CASSFTQGLNTEAFF. Written as DNA, the CDR3 is TGTGCCAGCAGCTTTACCCAGGGGTTGAACACTGAAGCTTTCTTT.

V gene TRBV20-1 combines with J gene TRBJ2-3; the match to TRBD2 covers 10 bases. The CDR3 runs to 17 residues. The germline V gene encodes CDR1 DFQATT and CDR2 SNEGSKA (reference sequence). Trimming at V came to 3 bases and at J to 0 bases, leaving 9 bases not matched to a gene. This CDR3 reads CSASWASGSSSTDTQYF. CDR3 in DNA: TGCAGTGCTAGTTGGGCTAGCGGGAGCTCTAGCACAGATACGCAGTATTTT.

The chain links TRBV6-6 to TRBJ2-7; 9 nucleotides line up with TRBD1. The junction had 4 bases not matched to a gene; V was cut back by 7 bases and J by 3 bases. The CDR3 contains 13 residues. Germline V CDR1 and CDR2: MNHNY, SVGAGI (reference sequence). CDR3 protein: CASTPGQGYEQYF. In nucleotides, the CDR3 is TGTGCCAGCACCCCGGGACAGGGCTACGAGCAGTACTTC.

The chain is built from TRBV25-1 and TRBJ2-1; possibly TRBD2 for D (7 bases). This CDR3 has 18 amino acids. The germline gives CDR1 MGHDK, CDR2 SYGVNS. Trimming stripped 8 bases from V and 3 bases from J, with 26 bases between. In nucleotides, the CDR3 is TGTGCCAGCCATATGGTCATAGGGGGGGAGGGGTTCTACAATGAGCAGTTCTTC. This codes for CASHMVIGGEGFYNEQFF.

The CDR3 bases are TGTGCCAGCAGCTTAGGGAGCGGGGGCGAAGGGACCCAGTACTTC. It codes for CASSLGSGGEGTQYF. This chain uses TRBV7-9 with TRBJ2-5; 8 bases match TRBD2. Trimming at V came to 1 base and at J to 7 bases, leaving 8 bases not matched to a gene. CDR3 length: 15 amino acids. From germline, CDR1 is SEHNR and CDR2 FQNEAQ (reference sequence).

V and J are TRBV4-2 and TRBJ2-5; D is uncertain. The CDR3 spans 14 residues. Germline lookup yields CDR1 LGHNA and CDR2 YNFKEQ. V was clipped by 0 bases and J by 8 bases, with 13 bases between them. Here the CDR3 DNA reads TGTGCCAGCAGCCAAGATCTCTCGGTGGCTACCCAGTACTTC. Protein sequence: CASSQDLSVATQYF.

The CDR3 DNA follows: TGTGCCAGCAGCCCCAGGACAGGGTGGTACGAGCAGTACTTC. It translates to CASSPRTGWYEQYF. The J gene is TRBJ2-7, the V gene TRBV9; TRBD1 matches 8 bases. V lost 4 bases and J lost 4; bases outside the gene matches: 7. The CDR3 is 14 residues long. From germline, CDR1 is SGDLS and CDR2 YYNGEE.